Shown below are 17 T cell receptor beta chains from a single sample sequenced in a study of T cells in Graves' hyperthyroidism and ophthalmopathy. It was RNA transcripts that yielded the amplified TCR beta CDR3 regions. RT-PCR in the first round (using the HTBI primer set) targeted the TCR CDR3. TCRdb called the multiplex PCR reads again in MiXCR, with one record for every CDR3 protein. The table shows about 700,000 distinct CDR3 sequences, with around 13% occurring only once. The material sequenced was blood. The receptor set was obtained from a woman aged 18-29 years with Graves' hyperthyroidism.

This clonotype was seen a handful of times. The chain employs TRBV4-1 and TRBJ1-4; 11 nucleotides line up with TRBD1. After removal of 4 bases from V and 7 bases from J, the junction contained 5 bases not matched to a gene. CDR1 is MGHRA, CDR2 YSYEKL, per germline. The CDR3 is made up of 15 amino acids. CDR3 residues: CASSRGQGAGEKLFF. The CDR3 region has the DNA TGCGCCAGCAGCCGAGGACAGGGGGCTGGTGAAAAACTGTTTTTT.

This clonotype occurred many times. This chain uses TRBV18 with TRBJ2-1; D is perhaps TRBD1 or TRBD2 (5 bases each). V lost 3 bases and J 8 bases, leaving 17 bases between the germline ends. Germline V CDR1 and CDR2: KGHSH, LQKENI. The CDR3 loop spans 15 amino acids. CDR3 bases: TGTGCCAGCTCACCGGGACGCGCGAGAGGATATGAGCAGTTCTTC. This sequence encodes CASSPGRARGYEQFF. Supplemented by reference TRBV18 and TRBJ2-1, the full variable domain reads NAGVMQNPRHLVRRRGQEARLRCSPMKGHSHVYWYRQLPEEGLKFMVYLQKENIIDESGMPKERFSAEFPKEGPSILRIQQVVRGDSAAYFCASSPGRARGYEQFFGPGTRLTVL.

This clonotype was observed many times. The CDR3 loop reads CASSLGVGEQYF. The CDR3 region has the DNA TGTGCCAGCAGCTTAGGGGTGGGCGAGCAGTACTTC. The chain carries TRBV7-9 and TRBJ2-7; D uncertain. With 1 base removed from V and 6 bases from J, the gap between germline ends came to 7 bases. Germline CDR1 SEHNR, CDR2 FQNEAQ (reference sequence). This CDR3 comprises 12 residues.

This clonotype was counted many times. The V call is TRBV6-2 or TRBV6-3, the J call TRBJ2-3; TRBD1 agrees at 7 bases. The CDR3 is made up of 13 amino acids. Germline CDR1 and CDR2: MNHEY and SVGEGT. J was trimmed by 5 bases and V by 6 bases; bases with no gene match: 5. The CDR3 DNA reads TGTGCCAGCAGGGCCACAGGGGAAGATACGCAGTATTTT. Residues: CASRATGEDTQYF.

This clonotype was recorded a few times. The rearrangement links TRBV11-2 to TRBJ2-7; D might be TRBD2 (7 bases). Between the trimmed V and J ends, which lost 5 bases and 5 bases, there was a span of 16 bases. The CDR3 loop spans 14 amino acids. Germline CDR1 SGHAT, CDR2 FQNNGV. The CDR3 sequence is CASSPGGPLDEQYF. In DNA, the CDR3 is TGTGCCAGCAGCCCCGGGGGGCCGCTAGACGAGCAGTACTTC.

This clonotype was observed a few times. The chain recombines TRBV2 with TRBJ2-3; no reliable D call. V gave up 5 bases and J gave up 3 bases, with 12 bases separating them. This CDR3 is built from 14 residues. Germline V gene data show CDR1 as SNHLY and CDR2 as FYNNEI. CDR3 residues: CASSFGPMTDTQYF. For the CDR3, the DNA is TGTGCCAGCAGTTTTGGGCCCATGACAGATACGCAGTATTTT. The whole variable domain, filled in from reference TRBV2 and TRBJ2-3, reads EPEVTQTPSHQVTQMGQEVILRCVPISNHLYFYWYRQILGQKVEFLVSFYNNEISEKSEIFDDQFSVERPDGSNFTLKIRSTKLEDSAMYFCASSFGPMTDTQYFGPGTRLTVL.

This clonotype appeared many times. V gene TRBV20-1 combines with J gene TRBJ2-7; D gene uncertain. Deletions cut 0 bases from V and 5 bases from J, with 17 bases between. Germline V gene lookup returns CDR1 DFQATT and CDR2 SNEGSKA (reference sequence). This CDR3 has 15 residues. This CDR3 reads CSARDQRVPGDEQYF. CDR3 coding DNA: TGCAGTGCTAGAGATCAGCGAGTACCGGGCGACGAGCAGTACTTC.

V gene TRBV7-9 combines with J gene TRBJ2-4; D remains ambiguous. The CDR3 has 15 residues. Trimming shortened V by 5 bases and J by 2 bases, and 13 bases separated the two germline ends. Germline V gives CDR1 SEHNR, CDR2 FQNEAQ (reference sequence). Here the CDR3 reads CASSHTTVTKNIQYF. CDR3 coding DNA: TGTGCCAGCAGCCACACAACAGTAACCAAAAACATTCAGTACTTC.

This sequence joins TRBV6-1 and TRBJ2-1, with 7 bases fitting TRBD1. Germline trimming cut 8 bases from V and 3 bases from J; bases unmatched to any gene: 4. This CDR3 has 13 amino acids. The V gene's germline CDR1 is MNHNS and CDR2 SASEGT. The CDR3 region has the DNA TGTGCCAGCCAATGGGACAGCTACAATGAGCAGTTCTTC. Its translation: CASQWDSYNEQFF.

The CDR3 nucleotides read TGTGCCAGCACTGCGTTACTAGCGGTCCCTACCTACGAGCAGTACTTC. Translating gives CASTALLAVPTYEQYF. This rearrangement joins TRBV6-1 to TRBJ2-7; 8 bases fit TRBD2. Unmatched junction bases numbered 13, after V lost 7 bases and J lost 2 bases. This CDR3 is built from 16 residues. Germline assignment: CDR1 MNHNS and CDR2 SASEGT.

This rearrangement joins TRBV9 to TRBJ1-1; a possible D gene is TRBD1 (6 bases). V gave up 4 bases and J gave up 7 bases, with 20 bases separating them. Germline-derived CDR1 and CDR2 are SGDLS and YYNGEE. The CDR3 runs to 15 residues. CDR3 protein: CASSPRGRGAGEAFF. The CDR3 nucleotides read TGTGCCAGCAGCCCCCGAGGGCGGGGGGCGGGTGAAGCTTTCTTT.

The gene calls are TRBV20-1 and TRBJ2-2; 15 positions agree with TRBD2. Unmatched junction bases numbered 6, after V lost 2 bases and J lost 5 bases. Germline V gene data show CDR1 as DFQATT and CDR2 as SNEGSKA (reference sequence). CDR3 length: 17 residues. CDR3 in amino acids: CSARRTSGRARTGELFF. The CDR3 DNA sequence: TGCAGTGCTAGAAGGACTAGCGGGAGGGCCAGGACCGGGGAGCTGTTTTTT.

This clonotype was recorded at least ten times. The CDR3 sequence: CAWSRVHTEAFF. The CDR3 DNA reads as TGTGCCTGGAGTAGGGTGCACACTGAAGCTTTCTTT. The chain uses TRBV30 and TRBJ1-1; no definite D call. Trimming shortened V by 2 bases and J by 3 bases, and 7 bases separated the two germline ends. The CDR3 contains 12 residues. Germline CDR1 reads GTSNPN; CDR2 reads SVGIG (reference sequence).

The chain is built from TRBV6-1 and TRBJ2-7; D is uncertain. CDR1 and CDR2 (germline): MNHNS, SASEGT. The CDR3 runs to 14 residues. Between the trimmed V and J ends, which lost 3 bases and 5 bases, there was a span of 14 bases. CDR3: CASSDTSDINEQYF. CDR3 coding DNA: TGTGCCAGCAGTGATACTTCTGACATCAACGAGCAGTACTTC.

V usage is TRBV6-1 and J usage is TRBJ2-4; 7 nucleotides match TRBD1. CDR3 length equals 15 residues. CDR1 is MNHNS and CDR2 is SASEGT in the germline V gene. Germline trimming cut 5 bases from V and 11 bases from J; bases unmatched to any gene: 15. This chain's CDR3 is CASSPPVPEGAVQYF. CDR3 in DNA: TGTGCCAGCAGTCCCCCGGTGCCCGAGGGGGCAGTTCAGTACTTC.

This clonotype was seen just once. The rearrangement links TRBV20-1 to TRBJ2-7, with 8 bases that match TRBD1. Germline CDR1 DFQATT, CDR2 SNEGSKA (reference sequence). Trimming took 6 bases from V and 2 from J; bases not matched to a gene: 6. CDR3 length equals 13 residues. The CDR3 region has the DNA TGCAGTGCCATGGGACAGGTTCCCTACGAGCAGTACTTC. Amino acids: CSAMGQVPYEQYF.

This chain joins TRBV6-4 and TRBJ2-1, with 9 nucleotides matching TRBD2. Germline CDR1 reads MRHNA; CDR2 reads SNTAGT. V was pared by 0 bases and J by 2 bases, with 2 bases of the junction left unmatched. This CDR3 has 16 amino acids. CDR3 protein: CASSDSGGRAYNEQFF. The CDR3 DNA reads TGTGCCAGCAGTGACTCAGGCGGGAGGGCCTACAATGAGCAGTTCTTC.